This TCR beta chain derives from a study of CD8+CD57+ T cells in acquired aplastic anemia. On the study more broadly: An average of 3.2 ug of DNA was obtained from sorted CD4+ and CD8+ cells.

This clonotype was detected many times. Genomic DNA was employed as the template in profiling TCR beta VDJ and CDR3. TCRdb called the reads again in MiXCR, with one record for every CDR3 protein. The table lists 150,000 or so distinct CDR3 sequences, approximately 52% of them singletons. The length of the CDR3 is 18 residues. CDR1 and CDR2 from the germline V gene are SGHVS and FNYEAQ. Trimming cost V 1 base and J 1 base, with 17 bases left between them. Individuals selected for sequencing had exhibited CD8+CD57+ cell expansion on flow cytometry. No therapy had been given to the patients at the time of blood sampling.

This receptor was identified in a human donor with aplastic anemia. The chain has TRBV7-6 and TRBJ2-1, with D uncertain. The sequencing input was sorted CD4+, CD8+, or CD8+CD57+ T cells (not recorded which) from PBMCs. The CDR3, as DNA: TGTGCCAGCAGCTTAGTTGCCACCCTGATCGGATCCTACAATGAGCAGTTCTTC. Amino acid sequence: CASSLVATLIGSYNEQFF.